This is a list of T cell receptor beta chains from one sample in a study of blood T cell repertoires in COVID-19. Assay: immunoSEQ multiplex PCR; the TCRdb copy retains only in-frame clones and omits some. The table lists a few hundred thousand clones, 65% to 90% of them singletons. Sequences were obtained from peripheral blood. The source of these receptors is a human donor in a cohort sampled during active COVID-19. Each CDR3 is given with its conserved first and last residue. The D gene is left open where the match is weak. The size field is filled for only some rows; it gives once, few, many or a size class.

clone_size | j_call | v_call | d_call | cdr3_nt | cdr3_aa
NA | TRBJ2-3 | TRBV7-9 | TRBD1 | TGTGCCAGCAGCCCGAGGACAGGGAGCCCAGATACGCAGTATTTT | CASSPRTGSPDTQYF
NA | TRBJ2-1 | TRBV3-1/TRBV3-2 | TRBD1 | TGTGCCAGCAGCCTCTGGACAGGGGTCTCCTACCGTGAGCAGTTCTTC | CASSLWTGVSYREQFF
once | TRBJ1-2 | TRBV9 | TRBD1 | TGTGCCAGCAGCGGAGGGGGCGACTATGGCTACACCTTC | CASSGGGDYGYTF
NA | TRBJ2-5 | TRBV4-2 | TRBD1 | TGTGCCAGCAGCCAAGTGGTGTCGGCAGCGGGGACAGGGGAGACCCAGTACTTC | CASSQVVSAAGTGETQYF
NA | TRBJ2-2 | TRBV5-5 | TRBD2 | TGTGCCAGCAGGCTCGCGGGGGGCGGGACCGGGGAGCTGTTTTTT | CASRLAGGGTGELFF
NA | TRBJ2-2 | TRBV5-1 | NA | TGCGCCAGCAGCTTGAGACAGGGGAGGGCCGGGGAGCTGTTTTTT | CASSLRQGRAGELFF
NA | TRBJ2-7 | TRBV9 | NA | TGTGCCAGCAGCGCTACTAGTTGGGGCGAGCAGTACTTC | CASSATSWGEQYF
NA | TRBJ2-7 | TRBV5-6 | TRBD1 | TGTGCCAGCAGCTTGGGACCGGGACAGGGATTCGACGAGCAGTACTTC | CASSLGPGQGFDEQYF
NA | TRBJ1-6 | TRBV9 | NA | TGTGCCAGCAGCGAAGGGACTGGGGTTTCACCCCTCCACTTT | CASSEGTGVSPLHF
NA | TRBJ1-2 | TRBV30 | NA | TGTGCCTGGAGTGAACAGGGAAATTATGGCTACACCTTC | CAWSEQGNYGYTF
NA | TRBJ2-6 | TRBV5-1 | NA | TGCGCCAGCAGCTTGGAGGGGGTCCCCTCTGGGGCCAACGTCCTGACTTTC | CASSLEGVPSGANVLTF
NA | TRBJ2-1 | TRBV5-8 | NA | TGTGCCAGCAGCTTAAGGAGCTCCTACAATGAGCAGTTCTTC | CASSLRSSYNEQFF
NA | TRBJ2-7 | TRBV6-5 | TRBD1 | TGTGCCAGCAGCGACAGGGGTAACTCCTACGAGCAGTACTTC | CASSDRGNSYEQYF
NA | TRBJ1-4 | TRBV2 | NA | TGTGCCAGCAGCTTAGAGACCTGGGACTACTTGGATGAAAAACTGTTTTTT | CASSLETWDYLDEKLFF
NA | TRBJ1-2 | TRBV5-1 | NA | TGCGCCAGCAGCTTGGTCGACAGTAACTATGGCTACACCTTC | CASSLVDSNYGYTF
NA | TRBJ1-1 | TRBV9 | NA | TGTGCCAGCAGCTTTCTAATGAACACTGAAGCTTTCTTT | CASSFLMNTEAFF
once | TRBJ1-5 | TRBV19 | NA | TGTGCCAGTAGTATAGGCCCCGCGCGGGGCAATCAGCCCCAGCATTTT | CASSIGPARGNQPQHF
NA | TRBJ2-2 | TRBV4-2 | NA | TGTGCCAGCAGCCCTCGTGACAGAAACACCGGGGAGCTGTTTTTT | CASSPRDRNTGELFF
once | TRBJ1-1 | TRBV4-1 | NA | TGCGCCAGCAGCCAAGATGGGGCCCCCTCTCGGACTGAAGCTTTCTTT | CASSQDGAPSRTEAFF
NA | TRBJ1-5 | TRBV2 | NA | TGTGCCAGCAGTCAGGGGCGCCATAGCAATCAGCCCCAGCATTTT | CASSQGRHSNQPQHF
NA | TRBJ1-5 | TRBV15 | NA | TGTGCCACCAGCTCATTTACAGGAGTCAATCAGCCCCAGCATTTT | CATSSFTGVNQPQHF
NA | TRBJ1-1 | TRBV13 | NA | TGTGCCAGCAGCTTCGGGAGGAACGCTGAAGCTTTCTTT | CASSFGRNAEAFF
NA | TRBJ2-1 | TRBV4-2 | NA | TGTGCCAGCAGCCAAGATCCCACCCTCGGCGGGAATGAGCAGTTCTTC | CASSQDPTLGGNEQFF
NA | TRBJ1-6 | TRBV30 | NA | TGTGCCTGGAGTGTAATCTGGGGAGACCCCCTCCACTTT | CAWSVIWGDPLHF